These 30 T cell receptor beta chains came from one sample sequenced in a study of technical replicates of blood from a handful of donors. Sequencing was performed with immunoSEQ multiplex PCR; in TCRdb, only in-frame clones are kept and a portion is missing. In the table there are approximately 85,000 clones, approximately 93% of which are singletons. Sequenced sample: T cells isolated from PBMCs. The receptors shown here come from a human donor in good health.

V usage is TRBV7-2 and J usage is TRBJ2-3; 9 nucleotides line up with TRBD2. Germline CDR1 reads SGHTA; CDR2 reads FQGNSA. The CDR3 covers 16 residues. Losses at the gene ends were 5 bases for V and 7 bases for J; bases not matched to a gene: 13. CDR3: CASSPGAGTSPHTQYF. CDR3 nucleotides: TGTGCCAGCAGCCCAGGGGCCGGGACTAGCCCACATACGCAGTATTTT.

The chain carries TRBV4-1 and TRBJ1-5; 10 bases are a match to TRBD1. CDR1 and CDR2 (germline): MGHRA, YSYEKL. Trimming removed 4 bases from V and 6 bases from J; junction bases left unmatched: 3. The CDR3 sequence is 14 residues long. The CDR3 spells CASSLRDRGQPQHF. The CDR3 DNA is TGCGCCAGCAGCCTAAGGGACAGGGGTCAGCCCCAGCATTTT.

The V gene is TRBV29-1, the J gene TRBJ1-2; D is possibly TRBD1 (6 bases). V lost 7 bases to trimming and J lost 7 bases, with 16 bases between them. CDR1 and CDR2 (germline): SQVTM, ANQGSEA. This CDR3 spans 12 amino acids. The CDR3 protein is CSDGTIVSGYTF. The CDR3 nucleotides read TGCAGCGACGGGACAATTGTTTCTGGCTACACCTTC.

V is TRBV5-6 and J is TRBJ2-7, with D possibly matching TRBD2 (6 bases). V lost 5 bases and J lost 2, with 14 bases in between. The CDR3 runs to 14 residues. CDR1 SGHDT and CDR2 YYEEEE come from the germline V gene. Here the CDR3 reads CASRGLARPYEQYF. The DNA of the CDR3 is TGTGCCAGCAGGGGGCTAGCGAGACCCTACGAGCAGTACTTC.

The rearrangement links TRBV5-1 to TRBJ1-1; TRBD1 is a possible D gene (5 bases). Germline assignment: CDR1 SGHRS and CDR2 YFSETQ. This CDR3 comprises 13 residues. Trimming cost V 0 bases and J 3 bases, with 6 bases left between them. Here the CDR3 reads CASSLVTDTEAFF. The CDR3 DNA sequence: TGCGCCAGCAGCTTGGTGACAGACACTGAAGCTTTCTTT. The full variable domain, in which reference TRBV5-1 and TRBJ1-1 provide the parts outside the CDR3, is KAGVTQTPRYLIKTRGQQVTLSCSPISGHRSVSWYQQTPGQGLQFLFEYFSETQRNKGNFPGRFSGRQFSNSRSEMNVSTLELGDSALYLCASSLVTDTEAFFGQGTRLTVV.

This chain uses TRBV30 with TRBJ2-5, with D possibly matching TRBD2 (6 bases). The germline gives CDR1 GTSNPN, CDR2 SVGIG (reference sequence). Between the trimmed V and J ends, which lost 1 base and 2 bases, there was a span of 11 bases. The CDR3 contains 14 residues. The CDR3 loop reads CAWSAGTPQETQYF. The CDR3 nucleotides are TGTGCCTGGAGTGCCGGGACTCCACAAGAGACCCAGTACTTC.

The rearrangement uses TRBV11-2 and TRBJ1-1; 7 nucleotides agree with TRBD1. Per germline, CDR1 SGHAT and CDR2 FQNNGV. This CDR3 is 15 amino acids long. After removal of 5 bases from V and 4 bases from J, the junction contained 10 bases not matched to a gene. CDR3 protein: CASSRWDRSATEAFF. The CDR3 DNA reads TGTGCCAGCAGCCGGTGGGACAGATCAGCCACTGAAGCTTTCTTT. Variable domain in full (rest from reference TRBV11-2 and TRBJ1-1): EAGVAQSPRYKIIEKRQSVAFWCNPISGHATLYWYQQILGQGPKLLIQFQNNGVVDDSQLPKDRFSAERLKGVDSTLKIQPAKLEDSAVYLCASSRWDRSATEAFFGQGTRLTVV.

The J gene is TRBJ2-7, the V gene TRBV19; D not certain. CDR3 length: 13 residues. Germline V lookup: CDR1 LNHDA, CDR2 SQIVND (reference sequence). Trimming took 0 bases from V and 3 from J, leaving 6 bases between them. CDR3 DNA: TGTGCCAGTAGTATAGACCGACTCTACGAGCAGTACTTC. Translation gives CASSIDRLYEQYF.

V usage is TRBV5-6 and J usage is TRBJ2-5, with 10 bases lining up with TRBD2. Trimming at V came to 4 bases and at J to 0 bases, leaving 9 bases not matched to a gene. Germline V lookup: CDR1 SGHDT, CDR2 YYEEEE. The CDR3 is 17 residues long. The CDR3 region has the DNA TGTGCCAGCAGCACAGGACTAGCGGTAATGGACCAAGAGACCCAGTACTTC. Protein sequence: CASSTGLAVMDQETQYF.

This chain connects TRBV4-1 to TRBJ2-2; possible D gene TRBD2, 6 bases. The CDR3 sequence is 16 residues long. The V and J ends lost 6 bases and 4 bases respectively, with 18 bases between them. Germline V gene lookup returns CDR1 MGHRA and CDR2 YSYEKL. CDR3 sequence reads: CASREGPGRGTGELFF. The DNA for the CDR3 is TGCGCCAGCAGGGAGGGCCCAGGTCGGGGCACCGGGGAGCTGTTTTTT.

The chain links TRBV28 to TRBJ1-2; no firm D call. The V and J ends lost 8 bases and 1 base respectively, with 8 bases between them. This CDR3 comprises 12 residues. The V gene's germline CDR1 is MDHEN and CDR2 SYDVKM. The CDR3 here is CASGRFNYGYTF. The CDR3 DNA reads TGTGCCAGCGGCAGATTTAACTATGGCTACACCTTC.

This chain links TRBV5-4 with TRBJ1-2; the D is unclear. The V end was cut by 0 bases, the J end by 6 bases, with 21 bases between. Germline V gene data show CDR1 as SGHNT and CDR2 as YYREEE (reference sequence). This CDR3 is 17 amino acids long. CDR3 nucleotides: TGTGCCAGCAGCTTGGCGAGCTACATCGGGTTAAAGGATGGCTACACCTTC. Translation: CASSLASYIGLKDGYTF.

Regarding this clone: Germline and junction disagree at one end, which may indicate a read error. The chain employs TRBV19 and TRBJ1-2, with 8 nucleotides matching TRBD1. The CDR3 contains 13 residues. CDR1 is LNHDA and CDR2 is SQIVND in the germline V gene (reference sequence). CDR3 nucleotides: TGTGCCAGTAGTATAGACAGGGGGCATCCGCGGGACTTC. Its protein product is CASSIDRGHPRDF.

This chain joins TRBV19 and TRBJ2-4; TRBD2 might be the D (5 bases). CDR1 LNHDA and CDR2 SQIVND come from the germline V gene (reference sequence). The CDR3 consists of 16 residues. V gave up 4 bases and J gave up 6 bases, with 19 bases separating them. CDR3 sequence: CASSTEGSGWPNIQYF. The CDR3 DNA reads as TGTGCCAGTAGTACCGAGGGATCTGGGTGGCCAAACATTCAGTACTTC. Filled out from reference TRBV19 and TRBJ2-4, the complete variable domain reads DGGITQSPKYLFRKEGQNVTLSCEQNLNHDAMYWYRQDPGQGLRLIYYSQIVNDFQKGDIAEGYSVSREKKESFPLTVTSAQKNPTAFYLCASSTEGSGWPNIQYFGAGTRLSVL.

The chain links TRBV27 to TRBJ2-7; 9 bases agree with TRBD1. V shed 5 bases, J shed 2 bases, and the junction held 4 bases outside the gene matches. The germline gives CDR1 MNHEY, CDR2 SMNVEV (reference sequence). CDR3 length: 14 amino acids. The CDR3 DNA is TGTGCCAGCAGTACTTGGGACAGGGCCTACGAGCAGTACTTC. Residues: CASSTWDRAYEQYF.

In its sample, this clone was seen once. The chain is built from TRBV11-2 and TRBJ1-1; 8 nucleotides line up with TRBD1. V lost 6 bases, J lost 4 bases, and 10 bases stayed unmatched. Germline CDR1 SGHAT, CDR2 FQNNGV. CDR3 length: 15 residues. The CDR3 spells CASSYTATGGTEAFF. CDR3 nucleotide sequence: TGTGCCAGCAGTTATACAGCAACAGGGGGCACTGAAGCTTTCTTT.

This sequence joins TRBV13 and TRBJ2-7, with 7 nucleotides matching TRBD1. The junction had 11 bases not matched to a gene; V was cut back by 5 bases and J by 4 bases. The CDR3 consists of 15 residues. The V gene's germline CDR1 is PRHDT and CDR2 FYEKMQ (reference sequence). Written as DNA, the CDR3 is TGTGCCAGCAGCCCACCGAGGGGGCAGTTTTACGAGCAGTACTTC. Protein: CASSPPRGQFYEQYF. Combining the CDR3 with reference TRBV13 and TRBJ2-7 gives the whole variable domain AAGVIQSPRHLIKEKRETATLKCYPIPRHDTVYWYQQGPGQDPQFLISFYEKMQSDKGSIPDRFSAQQFSDYHSELNMSSLELGDSALYFCASSPPRGQFYEQYFGPGTRLTVT.

The chain is built from TRBV11-2 and TRBJ2-1, with TRBD1 identical over 7 bases. The CDR3 is 17 residues long. J gave up 6 bases and V 6 bases, and 17 bases lay outside the gene matches. Germline V lookup: CDR1 SGHAT, CDR2 FQNNGV. CDR3 sequence (DNA): TGTGCCAGCAGAACGACCTCCACCTGGACAGGCGCCAATGAGCAGTTCTTC. Translation gives CASRTTSTWTGANEQFF.

The V gene is TRBV6-5, the J gene TRBJ2-3; no clear D gene. The CDR3 has 11 residues. Trimming took off 5 bases at V and 5 bases at J, with 5 bases between the two ends. The germline gives CDR1 MNHEY, CDR2 SVGAGI. CDR3 loop: CASSNGDTQYF. The CDR3, as DNA: TGTGCCAGCAGTAACGGAGATACGCAGTATTTT.

Turning to this clone: Other DNA sequences in this sample translate to the same CDR3. The chain uses TRBV19 and TRBJ2-5, with 8 bases identical to TRBD1. The germline V gene encodes CDR1 LNHDA and CDR2 SQIVND (reference sequence). The J segment lost 5 bases and the V segment lost 7 bases, leaving 6 bases of the junction unmatched. This CDR3 region has 13 residues. CDR3 nucleotide sequence: TGTGCCAGTACCCCAGGGGGCTGGGAGACCCAGTACTTC. Protein sequence: CASTPGGWETQYF.

V usage is TRBV29-1 and J usage is TRBJ2-5, with 8 nucleotides matching TRBD1. The germline gives CDR1 SQVTM, CDR2 ANQGSEA. The CDR3 spans 13 residues. V lost 7 bases, J lost 5 bases, and 9 bases stayed unmatched. In nucleotides, the CDR3 is TGCAGCGCCAGTCAGGGGGCCGGGGAGACCCAGTACTTC. Translated: CSASQGAGETQYF.

The chain links TRBV6-1 to TRBJ2-7; TRBD1 agrees at 8 bases. The length of the CDR3 is 14 residues. V trimming: 5 bases; J trimming: 4 bases; junction bases outside the gene matches: 7. CDR1 is MNHNS and CDR2 is SASEGT in the germline V gene. Here the CDR3 DNA reads TGTGCCAGCAGTACCGGACAGGGACAATACGAGCAGTACTTC. Its protein is CASSTGQGQYEQYF.

J is TRBJ2-7 and V is TRBV4-1; tentative D call: TRBD2 (5 bases). The CDR3 spans 15 residues. CDR1 MGHRA and CDR2 YSYEKL come from the germline V gene. V gave up 2 bases and J gave up 2 bases, with 13 bases separating them. The CDR3 coding sequence is TGCGCCAGCAGCCAAAGCGAGGGCGCGACCTACGAGCAGTACTTC. Translated, it gives CASSQSEGATYEQYF.

The chain combines TRBV28 with TRBJ1-5, with 7 bases fitting TRBD1. Germline V gene data show CDR1 as MDHEN and CDR2 as SYDVKM. CDR3 size: 16 residues. V shed 5 bases and J 0 bases; nucleotides not matched to a gene: 7. In DNA form, the CDR3 reads TGTGCCAGCAGTCCCGCGGGACAGCTTAGCAATCAGCCCCAGCATTTT. As protein: CASSPAGQLSNQPQHF.

CDR3 nucleotides: TGCAGCGCAGAGGGACAGGGCCTCTACAATGAGCAGTTCTTC. Amino acids: CSAEGQGLYNEQFF. The gene calls are TRBV29-1 and TRBJ2-1, with 9 bases aligning to TRBD1. The CDR3 covers 14 residues. Germline CDR1 and CDR2: SQVTM and ANQGSEA. The V segment lost 7 bases and the J segment 3 bases; nucleotides outside the gene matches: 7.

The V gene is TRBV4-1, the J gene TRBJ2-2; a possible D gene is TRBD2 (6 bases). The CDR3 contains 14 residues. Germline-derived CDR1 and CDR2 are MGHRA and YSYEKL. The germline V and J ends were trimmed by 5 bases and 5 bases, with 12 bases remaining between them. The CDR3 DNA reads as TGCGCCAGCAGCTTCGGTGGGGGGACCGGGGAGCTGTTTTTT. This sequence encodes CASSFGGGTGELFF.

The chain uses TRBV4-1 and TRBJ2-1, with 10 bases that match TRBD2. Germline V gene data show CDR1 as MGHRA and CDR2 as YSYEKL. J lost 6 bases, V lost 6 bases, and 17 bases had no gene match. The CDR3 contains 18 residues. DNA for the CDR3: TGCGCCAGCAGTCGGACTAGCGGAACATTATCCCCCGGCAATGAGCAGTTCTTC. Translated: CASSRTSGTLSPGNEQFF.

V is TRBV5-1 and J is TRBJ2-7; TRBD1 matches 12 bases. This CDR3 spans 15 amino acids. CDR1 SGHRS and CDR2 YFSETQ come from the germline V gene. V gave up 4 bases and J gave up 4 bases; unmatched junction bases: 6. The CDR3 DNA reads as TGCGCCAGCAGCGCACCGGGACAGGGGGCATACGAGCAGTACTTC. It specifies CASSAPGQGAYEQYF.

This clone was observed a few times. The gene calls are TRBV28 and TRBJ1-1; the D is unclear. V was clipped by 3 bases and J by 6 bases, with 8 bases between them. The CDR3 has 12 amino acids. Per germline, CDR1 MDHEN and CDR2 SYDVKM. Here the CDR3 reads CASSFPRAEAFF. For the CDR3, the DNA is TGTGCCAGCAGTTTCCCCCGGGCTGAAGCTTTCTTT.

The genes are TRBV6-6 and TRBJ2-2; no clear D gene. The V end was cut by 0 bases, the J end by 3 bases, with 11 bases between. Germline V lookup: CDR1 MNHNY, CDR2 SVGAGI (reference sequence). The CDR3 contains 16 residues. In DNA, the CDR3 is TGTGCCAGCAGTTACTCACGCAGTCTGGACACCGGGGAGCTGTTTTTT. Its protein is CASSYSRSLDTGELFF.